This T cell receptor beta chain was identified during a study of early T cells in non-severe SARS-CoV-2 infection. In the study overall: The study sequenced bulk RNA from unsorted whole blood, with chains unpaired. Study results and caveats: VDJdb-based matching was biased toward anti-spike CD8 responses and missed private and CD4 specificities.

The protocol attached unique molecular identifiers to individual cDNA molecules. TCRdb re-called the 5' RACE reads through MiXCR, storing one row per CDR3 protein. The sample includes about 60,000 distinct CDR3 sequences, around 13% of them seen just once. This clonotype was seen repeatedly, ten times or more. Its specificity is unknown. This CDR3 has 16 amino acids. CDR1 MNHEY and CDR2 SVGAGI come from the germline V gene. V was cut by 6 bases and J by 1 base, with 16 bases left in between. Sequenced sample: whole blood. The rearrangement joins TRBV6-5 to TRBJ2-1; D is unclear. The sequence derives from an adult who was a healthcare worker with PCR-confirmed SARS-CoV-2 infection or an uninfected control (not recorded which). CDR3 sequence: CASSPAFWGSYNEQFF. CDR3 sequence (DNA): TGTGCCAGCAGCCCGGCGTTCTGGGGATCCTACAATGAGCAGTTCTTC.